This TCR delta chain derives from a study of delta chains in infants with herpesvirus infections. Study-wide results and caveats: Possibly, this public clonotype is present below detection in uninfected infants. Public-clonotype frequency seemingly fell with older age at infection. Among around 20 CMV-infected infants, a few showed the public Vdelta1 clonotype.

As regards this clone: Its antigen is unknown.

Gamma-chain- and delta-chain-specific primers converted PBMC RNA into TCR cDNA. TCRdb reanalysed the RT-PCR reads with CATT. The sample shows roughly 3,200 delta-chain clones, 32% of them seen only once. Germline lookup yields CDR1 GEAIGNYY and CDR2 EKD. The V segment lost 3 bases and the J segment 0 bases; nucleotides outside the gene matches: 8. CDR3 size: 19 residues. The chain employs TRDV2 and TRDJ3; TRDD3 aligns across 9 bases. Here the sequenced sample was peripheral blood, taken at time point 3 of longitudinal follow-up. This clonotype was obtained from a human donor who was a Ugandan infant, either HIV-exposed or HIV-unexposed (not recorded which). In DNA, the CDR3 is TGTGCCTGTGACCCCCCTGGGGGATTAACCTCCTGGGACACCCGACAGATGTTTTTC. It specifies CACDPPGGLTSWDTRQMFF.